Listed below are T cell receptor beta chains from one sample, sequenced in a study of blood T cell repertoires in COVID-19. TCRdb's copy holds only in-frame clones and misses some; the assay was immunoSEQ multiplex PCR. The sample holds roughly 300,000 clones; 65% to 85% are singletons and the top ten take roughly 1.5%. The material sequenced was peripheral blood. The receptors originated from a human donor with COVID-19, enrolled during active disease. The donor label of this sample is uncertain. Both conserved end residues are part of each CDR3. D genes are given only for firm matches. For some rows the clone size is stated as once, few or many, or as a class when expanded; others skip it.

>few|.|TRBJ2-7|13|TRBV30
TGTGCCTGGAGTGCAGACAGGCGGTTAACCGAGTACTTC
CAWSADRRLTEYF
>once|.|TRBJ1-2|14|TRBV20-1
TGCAGTGCTAGTCCGAGGGGGATAAACTATGGCTACACCTTC
CSASPRGINYGYTF
>.|.|TRBJ2-7|14|TRBV6-5
TGTGCCAGCAGTTACCGGAGGGACTCCTACGAGCAGTACTTC
CASSYRRDSYEQYF
>.|TRBD1|TRBJ2-3|16|TRBV27
TGTGCCAGCACCCCCGGGACAGGGGCCTTCACAGATACGCAGTATTTT
CASTPGTGAFTDTQYF
>.|.|TRBJ1-4|17|TRBV6-4
TGTGCCAGCAGTGACTCGAACAGGCTTCGGATTAATGAAAAACTGTTTTTT
CASSDSNRLRINEKLFF
>many|.|TRBJ1-1|14|TRBV6-5
TGTGCCAGCAGTTCCTCGGAGGGGAACACTGAAGCTTTCTTT
CASSSSEGNTEAFF
>.|.|TRBJ2-7|17|TRBV3-1/TRBV3-2
TGTGCCAGCAGCCAAGGGCTAAGTCGCAGGGGCATCTACGGGCAGTACTTC
CASSQGLSRRGIYGQYF
>.|TRBD2|TRBJ2-1|15|TRBV4-3
TGCGCCAGCAGCCAATCTAGCGGCTATTACAATGAGCAGTTCTTC
CASSQSSGYYNEQFF
>.|TRBD2|TRBJ2-1|15|TRBV9
TGTGCCAGCAGCGTCGGTACTAGCGGGTACAATGAGCAGTTCTTC
CASSVGTSGYNEQFF
>.|.|TRBJ2-1|15|TRBV19
TGTGCCAGTAGTAGACACAGGTCCCTGGGGAATGAGCAGTTCTTC
CASSRHRSLGNEQFF
>.|TRBD1|TRBJ1-1|13|TRBV19
TGTGCCAGTAGGGACAGGGGTGGCACTGAAGCTTTCTTT
CASRDRGGTEAFF
>.|.|TRBJ1-5|14|TRBV28
TGTGCCAGCGGCAGGGTGGCCCGCAATCAGCCCCAGCATTTT
CASGRVARNQPQHF
>.|TRBD2|TRBJ2-1|16|TRBV3-1/TRBV3-2
TGTGCCAGCAGCCGAGGGGGAGGACTAGCGAACAATGAGCAGTTCTTC
CASSRGGGLANNEQFF
>.|TRBD1|TRBJ1-6|15|TRBV19
TGTGCCAGTAGTATAGACCGGGACAGTAATTCACCCCTCCACTTT
CASSIDRDSNSPLHF
>.|.|TRBJ2-1|14|TRBV19
TGTGCCAGTAGTATGGGGGCGACTTACAATGAGCAGTTCTTC
CASSMGATYNEQFF
>.|.|TRBJ1-1|12|TRBV7-9
TGTGCCAGCAGCTTAGTCGGAGGGGAAGCTTTCTTT
CASSLVGGEAFF
>.|.|TRBJ1-1|15|TRBV5-1
TGCGCCAGCAGCGGAAGTATAGCGTTGAACACTGAAGCTTTCTTT
CASSGSIALNTEAFF
>.|.|TRBJ2-3|14|TRBV27
TGTGCCAGCAGTTGGAGCGGGAGCACAGATACGCAGTATTTT
CASSWSGSTDTQYF
>.|TRBD2|TRBJ2-7|15|TRBV5-4
TGTGCCAGCAGCACAGGGACTAGCGGGACCTACGAGCAGTACTTC
CASSTGTSGTYEQYF
>.|.|TRBJ1-1|13|TRBV27
TGTGCCAGCAGTTCCAACAGGGTCACTGAAGCTTTCTTT
CASSSNRVTEAFF
>.|.|TRBJ1-2|11|TRBV28
TGTGCCAGCAGGGGGCCCTATGGCTACACCTTC
CASRGPYGYTF
>.|TRBD1|TRBJ1-1|14|TRBV3-1/TRBV3-2
TGTGCCAGCAGCCAAATCGGACAGGGAGCCGAAGCTTTCTTT
CASSQIGQGAEAFF
>few|.|TRBJ1-5|14|TRBV24-1
TGTGCCACCAGCCCTGCGGGGGGGAATCAGCCCCAGCATTTT
CATSPAGGNQPQHF
>few|TRBD2|TRBJ2-7|19|TRBV10-3
TGTGCCATCAATTATGGGGGACTAGCGGGAGTTTTCCTTACCTACGAGCAGTACTTC
CAINYGGLAGVFLTYEQYF
>.|.|TRBJ2-7|16|TRBV29-1
TGCAGCGTTGACGGAGGAGGGGGCGCCAGCTCCTACGAGCAGTACTTC
CSVDGGGGASSYEQYF
>.|.|TRBJ2-1|13|TRBV18
TGTGCCAGCTCACAAGGACTCCAGAATGAGCAGTTCTTC
CASSQGLQNEQFF
>.|.|TRBJ1-5|11|TRBV29-1
TGCAGCGTCCAAAACGGGGGGGCCCAGCATTTT
CSVQNGGAQHF
>once|.|TRBJ2-6|18|TRBV18
TGTGCCAGCTCACTTGTGGCAGGGGAGAGCTCTGGGGCCAACGTCCTGACTTTC
CASSLVAGESSGANVLTF
>.|.|TRBJ1-1|13|TRBV6-2/TRBV6-3
TGTGCCAGCACCCCCCGTCGTATCACTGAAGCTTTCTTT
CASTPRRITEAFF
>.|TRBD1|TRBJ2-7|13|TRBV7-9
TGTGCCAGCAGCTCATCGGACAGGGGCGAGCAGTACTTC
CASSSSDRGEQYF
>.|TRBD1|TRBJ2-7|13|TRBV29-1
TGCAGCGCTACCCCAGGGACAGGGGACGAGCAGTACTTC
CSATPGTGDEQYF
>.|.|TRBJ1-2|14|TRBV19
TGTGCCAGTAGTATGGGCAGGCGGGACTATGGCTACACCTTC
CASSMGRRDYGYTF
>.|.|TRBJ1-6|17|TRBV7-2
TGTGCCAGCAGCTTCGATTCAGGGTTTGGGGATAATTCACCCCTCCACTTT
CASSFDSGFGDNSPLHF